Below are 21 T cell receptor beta chains sequenced from a single sample in a study of shared clonotypes between healthy human individuals. Using immunoSEQ multiplex PCR, the repertoire was profiled, and TCRdb retains in-frame clones only, with some absent. The data contain more than 900,000 clones, 75% to 80% of them singletons. Sequencing was carried out using memory CD4+ T cells from PBMCs. As for subset: CD45RA-negative fraction. The receptors here all came from a man younger than 35 in good health. Some clones in this sample may be carry-over from other donors' samples.

About this clone itself: The same CDR3 arises from other DNA sequences in this sample as well. The chain joins TRBV5-1 to TRBJ2-7; 9 positions match TRBD1. Looked up from germline, CDR1 is SGHRS and CDR2 is YFSETQ. V gave up 3 bases and J gave up 0 bases; unmatched junction bases: 1. This CDR3 is built from 14 residues. The CDR3 protein is CASSSGQGSYEQYF. The CDR3 DNA reads as TGCGCCAGCAGCTCGGGACAGGGCTCCTACGAGCAGTACTTC. Together with reference TRBV5-1 and TRBJ2-7, the CDR3 gives the full variable domain: KAGVTQTPRYLIKTRGQQVTLSCSPISGHRSVSWYQQTPGQGLQFLFEYFSETQRNKGNFPGRFSGRQFSNSRSEMNVSTLELGDSALYLCASSSGQGSYEQYFGPGTRLTVT.

CDR3 in amino acids: CASSEGLAVSSTDTQYF. The CDR3 coding sequence is TGCGCCAGCAGCGAGGGACTAGCGGTATCTAGCACAGATACGCAGTATTTT. V is TRBV5-1 and J is TRBJ2-3, with 11 bases identical to TRBD2. The CDR3 consists of 17 residues. V gave up 4 bases and J gave up 0 bases; unmatched junction bases: 7. Germline assignment: CDR1 SGHRS and CDR2 YFSETQ.

This clone was picked up one time. The CDR3, as DNA: TGCGCCAGCAGCCAAGGTGGGGGCGGGACCTATCATGAGCAGTACTTC. It encodes CASSQGGGGTYHEQYF. This chain links TRBV4-1 with TRBJ2-7; either TRBD1 or TRBD2 may supply D (6 bases each). V was pared by 1 base and J by 7 bases, with 20 bases between. The CDR3 loop spans 16 amino acids. Per the germline V gene, CDR1 is MGHRA and CDR2 is YSYEKL.

This clone was counted ten times or more. This chain uses TRBV7-2 with TRBJ2-1; a possible D gene is TRBD2 (6 bases). CDR1 is SGHTA and CDR2 is FQGNSA in the germline V gene. The CDR3 sequence is 16 residues long. Trimming stripped 0 bases from V and 5 bases from J, with 14 bases between. CDR3 coding DNA: TGTGCCAGCAGCTTAGCTGGCTCGGGGAGGCACAATGAGCAGTTCTTC. This translates into CASSLAGSGRHNEQFF. Full variable domain (outside the CDR3, taken from reference TRBV7-2 and TRBJ2-1): GAGVSQSPSNKVTEKGKDVELRCDPISGHTALYWYRQSLGQGLEFLIYFQGNSAPDKSGLPSDRFSAERTGGSVSTLTIQRTQQEDSAVYLCASSLAGSGRHNEQFFGPGTRLTVL.

The rearrangement joins TRBV5-1 to TRBJ2-2; 9 bases fit TRBD2. The germline V gene has CDR1 SGHRS and CDR2 YFSETQ. CDR3 length equals 16 residues. The junction had 5 bases not matched to a gene; V was cut back by 0 bases and J by 5 bases. The CDR3, as DNA: TGCGCCAGCAGCTTGGAGGCTAGCGGGATTACCGGGGAGCTGTTTTTT. Translation: CASSLEASGITGELFF.

The rearrangement joins TRBV28 to TRBJ2-7; D may be TRBD2 (6 bases). Germline V gene sequence: CDR1 MDHEN, CDR2 SYDVKM. The CDR3 length is 18 residues. The V end was cut by 6 bases, the J end by 2 bases, with 26 bases between. CDR3 coding DNA: TGTGCCAGCAGCCGGAGGGTGGGAATATTGGGTGAGGCCTACGAGCAGTACTTC. It encodes CASSRRVGILGEAYEQYF.

This clone was seen a few times. The chain employs TRBV28 and TRBJ2-3; D unresolved. CDR1 MDHEN and CDR2 SYDVKM come from the germline V gene. The ends were cut back, 1 base at V and 4 bases at J, with 6 bases in the middle. This CDR3 has 13 residues. For the CDR3, the DNA is TGTGCCAGCAGTTTATCTGGGGCAGATACGCAGTATTTT. It translates to CASSLSGADTQYF.

A few counts support this clone. V usage is TRBV19 and J usage is TRBJ2-3; 10 nucleotides agree with TRBD1. Germline V gene sequence: CDR1 LNHDA, CDR2 SQIVND (reference sequence). V was clipped by 2 bases and J by 2 bases; unmatched bases: 4. This CDR3 has 16 residues. The DNA for the CDR3 is TGTGCCAGTAGTATAACCGGGACAGGGGTCACAGATACGCAGTATTTT. Protein sequence: CASSITGTGVTDTQYF.

The chain uses TRBV18 and TRBJ2-7, with a tentative D call TRBD1 (6 bases). The ends were cut back, 4 bases at V and 6 bases at J, with 16 bases in the middle. Germline V lookup: CDR1 KGHSH, CDR2 LQKENI. The CDR3 extends over 14 amino acids. The CDR3 loop is CASSRPGTHGEQYF. CDR3 sequence (DNA): TGTGCCAGCTCACGTCCCGGGACACACGGCGAGCAGTACTTC.

The chain employs TRBV5-1 and TRBJ2-5; a possible D gene is TRBD2 (7 bases). The CDR3 totals 15 residues. Trimming shortened V by 7 bases and J by 2 bases, and 18 bases separated the two germline ends. CDR1 SGHRS and CDR2 YFSETQ come from the germline V gene. The CDR3 sequence: CASFPQGRDQETQYF. The CDR3 bases are TGCGCCAGCTTTCCCCAGGGGAGGGATCAAGAGACCCAGTACTTC. Drawing the rest from reference TRBV5-1 and TRBJ2-5, the complete variable domain is KAGVTQTPRYLIKTRGQQVTLSCSPISGHRSVSWYQQTPGQGLQFLFEYFSETQRNKGNFPGRFSGRQFSNSRSEMNVSTLELGDSALYLCASFPQGRDQETQYFGPGTRLLVL.

This clone was counted between two and nine times. The chain combines TRBV27 with TRBJ2-1, with D perhaps given as TRBD1 or TRBD2 (6 bases each). Trimming left V 7 bases short and J 4 bases short, with 14 bases between. The V gene's germline CDR1 is MNHEY and CDR2 SMNVEV (reference sequence). This CDR3 comprises 14 residues. CDR3 coding DNA: TGTGCCAGCAAAAGGGGGGCGTTTTACAATGAGCAGTTCTTC. It is translated as CASKRGAFYNEQFF.

The chain uses TRBV7-8 and TRBJ1-2; D might be TRBD1 (5 bases). This CDR3 comprises 13 residues. CDR1 is SGHVS and CDR2 is FQNEAQ in the germline V gene. V was clipped by 4 bases and J by 8 bases, with 14 bases between them. The CDR3 DNA is TGTGCCAGCAGCTCCACCGGGGCGGGGGGCTACACCTTC. It encodes CASSSTGAGGYTF.

The rearrangement links TRBV18 to TRBJ2-1, with 13 bases that match TRBD2. With V trimmed by 3 bases and J by 8 bases, 7 bases remained unmatched. The CDR3 totals 16 residues. Germline V lookup: CDR1 KGHSH, CDR2 LQKENI. The CDR3 coding sequence is TGTGCCAGCTCACCGAAACTAGCGGGAGGGGTTCATGAGCAGTTCTTC. Its translation: CASSPKLAGGVHEQFF.

This clone was observed a handful of times. A much larger clone differs by one base, so this may be a read error. The same CDR3 arises from other DNA sequences in this sample as well. This chain links TRBV11-2 with TRBJ1-5, with D unresolved. This CDR3 has 13 residues. Trimming removed 3 bases from V and 4 bases from J, with 7 bases in between. Per the germline V gene, CDR1 is SGHAT and CDR2 is FQNNGV. CDR3 amino acids: CASSFGRNQPQHF. The DNA of the CDR3 is TGTGCCAGCAGCTTCGGCAGAAATCAGCCCCAGCATTTT.

The CDR3 DNA is TGTGCCATCAGTGAGTCTGGTCCGACAGGGGGGGTAGACAATGAGCAGTTCTTC. This gives the protein CAISESGPTGGVDNEQFF. The chain has TRBV10-3 and TRBJ2-1; 9 bases are a match to TRBD1. From germline, CDR1 is ENHRY and CDR2 SYGVKD. The V segment lost 0 bases and the J segment 5 bases; nucleotides outside the gene matches: 11. This CDR3 comprises 18 residues.

Only a few counts were recorded for this clone. CDR3 bases: TGTGCCAGCAGCTACCCGATGGGGGGCACCTACGAGCAGTACTTC. Protein: CASSYPMGGTYEQYF. This chain joins TRBV13 and TRBJ2-7; D is possibly TRBD1 or TRBD2 (6 bases each). CDR1 and CDR2 (germline): PRHDT, FYEKMQ (reference sequence). V dropped 4 bases and J dropped 2 bases, with 15 bases sitting between them. The CDR3 is 15 amino acids. Full variable domain (outside the CDR3, taken from reference TRBV13 and TRBJ2-7): AAGVIQSPRHLIKEKRETATLKCYPIPRHDTVYWYQQGPGQDPQFLISFYEKMQSDKGSIPDRFSAQQFSDYHSELNMSSLELGDSALYFCASSYPMGGTYEQYFGPGTRLTVT.

V gene TRBV18 combines with J gene TRBJ2-1; 13 positions match TRBD2. V dropped 3 bases and J dropped 12; count of bases not matched to a gene: 8. Germline-derived CDR1 and CDR2 are KGHSH and LQKENI. The CDR3 is made up of 15 amino acids. CDR3 protein: CASSPPGLAGSGQFF. The CDR3 DNA reads as TGTGCCAGCTCACCCCCGGGACTAGCGGGAAGTGGGCAGTTCTTC. The whole variable domain, filled in from reference TRBV18 and TRBJ2-1, reads NAGVMQNPRHLVRRRGQEARLRCSPMKGHSHVYWYRQLPEEGLKFMVYLQKENIIDESGMPKERFSAEFPKEGPSILRIQQVVRGDSAAYFCASSPPGLAGSGQFFGPGTRLTVL.

V is TRBV5-1 and J is TRBJ1-4; D gene uncertain. This CDR3 contains 14 residues. The V end lost 5 bases, the J end lost 5 bases, and 13 bases lay between the germline ends. CDR1 is SGHRS and CDR2 is YFSETQ in the germline V gene. The CDR3 region is CASSSGDANEKLFF. Here the CDR3 DNA reads TGCGCCAGCAGTTCGGGTGATGCGAATGAAAAACTGTTTTTT.

This chain uses TRBV4-2 with TRBJ1-2; D is unclear. V dropped 0 bases and J dropped 12 bases, with 17 bases sitting between them. CDR3 length equals 14 residues. Germline V CDR1 and CDR2: LGHNA, YNFKEQ. CDR3 region: CASSQDVRRQPDTF. The CDR3 DNA reads TGTGCCAGCAGCCAAGATGTTCGGCGGCAGCCCGACACCTTC.

The chain carries TRBV6-6 and TRBJ2-5; TRBD1 matches 8 bases. Trimming at V came to 8 bases and at J to 2 bases, leaving 4 bases not matched to a gene. CDR1 and CDR2 from the germline V gene are MNHNY and SVGAGI (reference sequence). This CDR3 comprises 13 residues. The CDR3 nucleotides read TGTGCCAGCCTCAGGGACAGGCAAGAGACCCAGTACTTC. Translating gives CASLRDRQETQYF.

J is TRBJ2-2 and V is TRBV6-6; no clear D. Trimming cost V 6 bases and J 4 bases, with 18 bases left between them. This CDR3 comprises 16 residues. Germline assignment: CDR1 MNHNY and CDR2 SVGAGI (reference sequence). This CDR3 reads CASSPHGDTLTGELFF. CDR3 coding DNA: TGTGCCAGCAGCCCCCATGGCGACACGCTCACCGGGGAGCTGTTTTTT.